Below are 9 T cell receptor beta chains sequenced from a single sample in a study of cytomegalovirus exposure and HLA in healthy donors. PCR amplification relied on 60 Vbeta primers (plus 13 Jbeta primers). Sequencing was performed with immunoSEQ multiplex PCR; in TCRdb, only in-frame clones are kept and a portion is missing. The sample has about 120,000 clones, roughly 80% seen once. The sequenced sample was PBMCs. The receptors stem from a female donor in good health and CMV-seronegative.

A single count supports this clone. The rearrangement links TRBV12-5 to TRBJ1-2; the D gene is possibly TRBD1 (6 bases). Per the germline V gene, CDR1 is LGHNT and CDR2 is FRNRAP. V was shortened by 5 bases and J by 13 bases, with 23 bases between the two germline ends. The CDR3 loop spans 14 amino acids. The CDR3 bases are TGTGCTAGTGGTGACCAAACTAGGACAGCCGAGTCCACCTTC. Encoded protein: CASGDQTRTAESTF.

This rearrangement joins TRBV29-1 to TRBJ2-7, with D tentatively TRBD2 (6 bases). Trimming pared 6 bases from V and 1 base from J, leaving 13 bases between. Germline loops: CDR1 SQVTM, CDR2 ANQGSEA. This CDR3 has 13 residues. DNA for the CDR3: TGCAGCGTGTCCCGGGAGCTATCCTACGAGCAGTACTTC. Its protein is CSVSRELSYEQYF.

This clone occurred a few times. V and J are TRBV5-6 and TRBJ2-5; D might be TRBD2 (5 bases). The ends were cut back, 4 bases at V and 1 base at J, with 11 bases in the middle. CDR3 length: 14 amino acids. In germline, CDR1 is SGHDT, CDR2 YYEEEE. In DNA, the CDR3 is TGTGCCAGCAGCGGAAGCGGAAGCCAAGAGACCCAGTACTTC. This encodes CASSGSGSQETQYF.

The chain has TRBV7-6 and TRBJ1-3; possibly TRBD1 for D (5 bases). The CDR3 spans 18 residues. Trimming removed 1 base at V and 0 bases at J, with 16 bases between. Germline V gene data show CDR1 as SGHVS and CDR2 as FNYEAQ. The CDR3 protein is CASSLVVGGPSSGNTIYF. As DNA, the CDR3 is TGTGCCAGCAGCTTAGTCGTGGGGGGTCCCAGCTCTGGAAACACCATATATTTT.

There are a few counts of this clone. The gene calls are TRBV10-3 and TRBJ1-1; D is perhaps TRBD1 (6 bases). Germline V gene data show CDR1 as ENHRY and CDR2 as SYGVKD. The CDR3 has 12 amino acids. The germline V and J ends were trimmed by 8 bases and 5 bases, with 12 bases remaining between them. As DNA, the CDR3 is TGTGCCATCCGGACCGGGACAACTGAAGCTTTCTTT. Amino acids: CAIRTGTTEAFF.

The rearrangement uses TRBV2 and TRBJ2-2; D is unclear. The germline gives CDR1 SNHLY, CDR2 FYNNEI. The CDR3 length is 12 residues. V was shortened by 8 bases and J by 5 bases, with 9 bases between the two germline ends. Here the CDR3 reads CASPGLTGELFF. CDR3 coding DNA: TGTGCCAGCCCAGGTTTAACCGGGGAGCTGTTTTTT.

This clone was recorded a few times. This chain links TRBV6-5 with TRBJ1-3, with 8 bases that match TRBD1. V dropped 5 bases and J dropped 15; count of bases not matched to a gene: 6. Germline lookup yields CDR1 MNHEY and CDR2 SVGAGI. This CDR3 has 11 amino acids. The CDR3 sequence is CASSQGQGTYF. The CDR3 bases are TGTGCCAGCAGTCAAGGACAGGGTACATATTTT.

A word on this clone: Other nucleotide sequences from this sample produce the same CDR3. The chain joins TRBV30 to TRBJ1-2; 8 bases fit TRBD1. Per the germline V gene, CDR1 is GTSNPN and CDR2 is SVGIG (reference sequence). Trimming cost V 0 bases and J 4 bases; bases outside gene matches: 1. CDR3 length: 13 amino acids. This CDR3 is CAWSVGTGYGYTF. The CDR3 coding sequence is TGTGCCTGGAGTGTGGGGACAGGCTATGGCTACACCTTC.

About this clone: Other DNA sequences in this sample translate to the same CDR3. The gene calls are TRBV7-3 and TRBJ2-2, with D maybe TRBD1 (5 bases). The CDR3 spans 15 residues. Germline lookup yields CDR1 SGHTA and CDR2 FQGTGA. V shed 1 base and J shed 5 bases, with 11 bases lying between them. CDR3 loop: CASSLRQGGTGELFF. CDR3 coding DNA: TGTGCCAGCAGCTTAAGGCAGGGTGGGACCGGGGAGCTGTTTTTT.